This is a list of T cell receptor beta chains from one sample in a study of cytomegalovirus exposure and HLA in healthy donors. The method was immunoSEQ multiplex PCR; TCRdb's version includes in-frame clones alone and lacks a portion of them. The sample holds around 70,000 clones, 70% to 80% seen once. The sequencing input was PBMCs. Source of these receptors: a girl aged 10 to 17 in good health and CMV-seropositive. The CDR3 runs from the conserved cysteine through the conserved F or W. The D gene is left open where the match is weak. Where a row states a size, it is once, few, many or the class of an expanded clone; other rows omit it.

few . TRBJ1-2 TRBV28 CASSNPGTPDGYTF TGTGCCAGCAGTAACCCCGGGACTCCTGATGGCTACACCTTC
. . TRBJ2-1 TRBV4-1 CASSRVGGEQFF TGCGCCAGCAGCCGAGTGGGAGGTGAGCAGTTCTTC
. . TRBJ2-7 TRBV2 CASSEYRSFSYEQYF TGTGCCAGCAGTGAGTACAGGAGTTTTAGCTACGAGCAGTACTTC
. TRBD2 TRBJ2-7 TRBV30 CAWKQQGRGTSGEQYF TGTGCCTGGAAGCAACAAGGGCGGGGGACTAGCGGCGAGCAGTACTTC
. . TRBJ1-4 TRBV6-1 CASSEGADGGEKLFF TGTGCCAGCAGTGAAGGGGCGGACGGCGGGGAAAAACTGTTTTTT
. TRBD1 TRBJ2-7 TRBV4-3 CASSQESGTGENEQYF TGCGCCAGCAGCCAGGAATCAGGGACAGGGGAAAACGAGCAGTACTTC
. . TRBJ2-3 TRBV6-5 CASSNTGIDTQYF TGTGCCAGCAGTAACACAGGGATAGATACGCAGTATTTT
. TRBD1 TRBJ2-2 TRBV13 CASRKGATNTGELFF TGTGCCAGCAGGAAGGGGGCTACGAACACCGGGGAGCTGTTTTTT
. TRBD2 TRBJ2-2 TRBV10-3 CAIGTSGTGELFF TGTGCCATTGGGACTAGCGGGACCGGGGAGCTGTTTTTT
. . TRBJ1-1 TRBV9 CASSVAVLNTEAFF TGTGCCAGCAGCGTAGCCGTATTGAACACTGAAGCTTTCTTT
. TRBD1 TRBJ2-1 TRBV4-1 CASRKTHDPGQELLSSYNEQFF TGCGCCAGCAGAAAGACCCATGACCCGGGACAGGAGCTCTTGAGCTCCTACAATGAGCAGTTCTTC
once . TRBJ2-3 TRBV4-1 CASSQDWPGTDTQYF TGCGCCAGCAGCCAAGATTGGCCAGGCACAGATACGCAGTATTTT
. TRBD2 TRBJ2-5 TRBV7-2 CASSLGAGGKETQYF TGTGCCAGCAGCTTGGGAGCGGGGGGGAAAGAGACCCAGTACTTC
. . TRBJ1-5 TRBV28 CASSPRRYSNQPQHF TGTGCCAGCAGTCCTCGTCGCTATAGCAATCAGCCCCAGCATTTT
. TRBD2 TRBJ2-3 TRBV29-1 CSVMRGYGTDTQYF TGCAGCGTTATGCGGGGGTACGGCACAGATACGCAGTATTTT
once TRBD2 TRBJ2-4 TRBV10-1 CASSGSVGGAKNIQYF TGCGCCAGCAGTGGGTCAGTGGGAGGGGCCAAAAACATTCAGTACTTC
. TRBD2 TRBJ2-3 TRBV4-2 CASSQTSGGADTQYF TGTGCCAGCAGCCAGACTAGCGGGGGGGCAGATACGCAGTATTTT
. . TRBJ2-7 TRBV29-1 CSVGGGSYEQYF TGCAGTGTAGGGGGGGGCTCCTACGAGCAGTACTTC